The clone carrying this TCR beta chain was counted many times. Its antigen is currently unknown. Germline V gives CDR1 KGHSH, CDR2 LQKENI. This CDR3 comprises 15 residues. The V end was cut by 2 bases, the J end by 3 bases, with 13 bases between. These data originate in a study of vaccination effects on CD4 cells after COVID-19. Using viral peptide pools, the ViraFEST assay grew out antigen-specific CD4+ T cells prior to sequencing. The culture ran for roughly ten days before CD4+ T cells were isolated. A positive SARS-CoV-2 PCR test fell between March and December 2020. The researchers cultured around 2 million PBMC per well with roughly 9.5 IU/ml IL-2 and 9.5 to 10 ug/ml peptides. Assay: immunoSEQ multiplex PCR; the TCRdb copy retains only in-frame clones and omits some. The sample yields tens of thousands of clones, around two thirds seen once.

This chain connects TRBV18 to TRBJ2-5; the D gene is possibly TRBD2 (6 bases). This receptor was obtained from a human donor who had a prior SARS-CoV-2 infection. Sequencing used CD4+ T cells from PBMCs cultured with a peptide pool, obtained before COVID-19 vaccination. CDR3 nucleotides: TGTGCCAGCTCACCATTCTCCGGCGGGAAAGAGACCCAGTACTTC. As protein: CASSPFSGGKETQYF.